The 27 T cell receptor beta chains presented below share a single source sample, sequenced in a study of identical twins. TCRdb reanalysed the 5' RACE reads using MiXCR and keeps one entry per CDR3 protein. The repertoire holds roughly 250,000 distinct CDR3 sequences, over 11% seen once, with 7% to 9% in the top ten. Material: memory (CD45RO+) T cells sorted from blood. The receptors derive from a woman between 18 and 30 years old in good health.

This clonotype was picked up many times. The chain is built from TRBV11-2 and TRBJ2-7; TRBD1 agrees at 7 bases. The germline CDR1 and CDR2 sequences are SGHAT and FQNNGV. J lost 3 bases, V lost 7 bases, and 9 bases had no gene match. The CDR3 runs 14 residues. As DNA, the CDR3 is TGTGCCAGCATCCGGACAGGATTCTTCTACGAGCAGTACTTC. Residues: CASIRTGFFYEQYF.

The table lists this clonotype with a few counts. Given a much more abundant clone one base away, this may be a read error. The J gene is TRBJ2-3, the V gene TRBV12-3 or TRBV12-4; 10 nucleotides align to TRBD2. This CDR3 has 18 residues. CDR3 nucleotides: TGTGCCATCAGTCCACGCGCTGGGGTAGCGGGGGGATCAGATACGCAGTATTTT. This codes for CAISPRAGVAGGSDTQYF.

V is TRBV20-1 and J is TRBJ1-6; D is unresolved. V was clipped by 6 bases and J by 7 bases, with 16 bases between them. The CDR3 length is 14 residues. CDR1 and CDR2 from the germline V gene are DFQATT and SNEGSKA (reference sequence). This CDR3 is CSAYRGGVNSPLHF. In nucleotides, the CDR3 is TGCAGTGCCTATCGGGGTGGAGTGAATTCACCCCTCCACTTT.

This clonotype came up many times. The genes are TRBV9 and TRBJ2-1; 11 bases match TRBD2. CDR3 length equals 15 residues. The V and J ends lost 4 bases and 6 bases, in that order; junction bases with no gene match: 6. From germline, CDR1 is SGDLS and CDR2 YYNGEE. The CDR3 protein is CASSYLAGGSNEQFF. DNA for the CDR3: TGTGCCAGCAGCTACCTAGCGGGAGGTAGCAATGAGCAGTTCTTC. Full variable domain (remainder filled in from reference TRBV9 and TRBJ2-1): DSGVTQTPKHLITATGQRVTLRCSPRSGDLSVYWYQQSLDQGLQFLIQYYNGEERAKGNILERFSAQQFPDLHSELNLSSLELGDSALYFCASSYLAGGSNEQFFGPGTRLTVL.

The rearrangement joins TRBV20-1 to TRBJ2-3; D possibly corresponds to TRBD1 (6 bases). The CDR3 runs to 12 residues. V was clipped by 4 bases and J by 6 bases, with 11 bases between them. CDR1 is DFQATT, CDR2 SNEGSKA, per germline (reference sequence). In nucleotides, the CDR3 is TGCAGTGCTACCCCGGGACACGATACGCAGTATTTT. It codes for CSATPGHDTQYF.

The chain combines TRBV6-1 with TRBJ2-5; 9 nucleotides line up with TRBD1. Trimming removed 6 bases from V and 5 bases from J; junction bases left unmatched: 4. Germline V gene data show CDR1 as MNHNS and CDR2 as SASEGT. This CDR3 spans 13 amino acids. CDR3 DNA: TGTGCCAGCAGAGAGACAGGGGGTGAGACCCAGTACTTC. This sequence encodes CASRETGGETQYF.

The chain joins TRBV30 to TRBJ1-6, with 9 bases matching TRBD1. After removal of 4 bases from V and 8 bases from J, the junction contained 6 bases not matched to a gene. The CDR3 runs to 14 residues. Germline CDR1 reads GTSNPN; CDR2 reads SVGIG (reference sequence). CDR3 amino acids: CAWMTTGGYSPLHF. The CDR3 DNA reads as TGTGCCTGGATGACGACAGGGGGATATTCACCCCTCCACTTT.

This clonotype was seen a few times. The chain recombines TRBV20-1 with TRBJ2-1; 10 positions match TRBD2. The V gene end was trimmed by 1 base and the J gene end by 0 bases; junction bases not matched to a gene: 9. In germline, CDR1 is DFQATT, CDR2 SNEGSKA (reference sequence). The CDR3 is made up of 18 amino acids. CDR3 amino acids: CSARGLLAGRSSYNEQFF. Written as DNA, the CDR3 is TGCAGTGCTAGAGGTTTACTAGCGGGGCGCAGCTCCTACAATGAGCAGTTCTTC.

The chain is built from TRBV10-3 and TRBJ2-6, with D uncertain. The CDR3 is 12 residues long. CDR1 and CDR2 from the germline V gene are ENHRY and SYGVKD. V gave up 8 bases and J gave up 1 base, with 3 bases separating them. In nucleotides, the CDR3 is TGTGCCATCCAGTCTGGGGCCAACGTCCTGACTTTC. Amino acid sequence: CAIQSGANVLTF.

In this sample, this clonotype turned up a few times. The chain has TRBV2 and TRBJ1-1; 7 nucleotides agree with TRBD1. The germline gives CDR1 SNHLY, CDR2 FYNNEI. The CDR3 is made up of 13 amino acids. The V segment lost 6 bases and the J segment 5 bases; nucleotides outside the gene matches: 6. CDR3 nucleotides: TGTGCCAGCAGAAGGGACAGCGGAACTGAAGCTTTCTTT. Amino acid sequence: CASRRDSGTEAFF.

This clonotype was seen many times. J is TRBJ2-2 and V is TRBV4-1; no clear D gene. Per the germline V gene, CDR1 is MGHRA and CDR2 is YSYEKL. The length of the CDR3 is 16 residues. The V and J ends lost 4 bases and 3 bases respectively, with 15 bases between them. Here the CDR3 DNA reads TGCGCCAGCAGCCGGGATTGGGGTCGGTACACCGGGGAGCTGTTTTTT. It translates to CASSRDWGRYTGELFF.

The rearrangement uses TRBV20-1 and TRBJ1-1; D is ambiguous. This CDR3 has 13 residues. Trimming cost V 5 bases and J 0 bases, with 10 bases left between them. CDR1 and CDR2 (germline): DFQATT, SNEGSKA (reference sequence). In DNA form, the CDR3 reads TGCAGTGCTGCCCGGACCGTGAACACTGAAGCTTTCTTT. Amino acid sequence: CSAARTVNTEAFF.

A note on this clonotype: The germline gene is not matched at one end of the junction; a read error may be the cause. This chain links TRBV5-5 with TRBJ2-7; weak D call: TRBD2 (7 bases). This CDR3 spans 12 amino acids. Germline CDR1 and CDR2: SGHKS and YYEKEE (reference sequence). CDR3 sequence: CASSDTAGALDF. The CDR3 DNA sequence: TGTGCCAGCAGTGACACGGCGGGGGCATTGGACTTC.

The CDR3 here is CASSPGNSNQPQHF. The CDR3 nucleotides are TGTGCCAGCAGCCCAGGGAATAGCAATCAGCCCCAGCATTTT. The rearrangement uses TRBV3-1 and TRBJ1-5; maybe TRBD1 (5 bases). The V gene's germline CDR1 is LGHDT and CDR2 YNNKEL (reference sequence). The CDR3 is made up of 14 amino acids. Trimming took off 4 bases at V and 0 bases at J, with 7 bases between the two ends.

This clonotype came up a few times. The J gene is TRBJ2-1, the V gene TRBV12-3 or TRBV12-4, with TRBD2 matching over 11 bases. This CDR3 contains 16 residues. With 5 bases clipped from V and 8 bases from J, the junction kept 11 bases outside the gene matches. For the CDR3, the DNA is TGTGCCAGCAGTCTTTTAGCGGGAGGGCCGGGGGATGAGCAGTTCTTC. Translation gives CASSLLAGGPGDEQFF.

This chain uses TRBV6-6 with TRBJ2-7; D gene unclear. The CDR3 spans 11 residues. V gave up 6 bases and J gave up 3 bases, with 6 bases separating them. The germline CDR1 and CDR2 sequences are MNHNY and SVGAGI (reference sequence). The CDR3 DNA is TGTGCCAGCAGGCTACACTACGAGCAGTACTTC. Translated: CASRLHYEQYF.

This clonotype has a handful of counts. This chain connects TRBV6-2 or TRBV6-3 to TRBJ2-7; tentative D call: TRBD2 (5 bases). V lost 2 bases, J lost 0 bases, and 8 bases lay in between. This CDR3 spans 14 amino acids. The germline gives CDR1 MNHEY, CDR2 SVGEGT. The CDR3, as DNA: TGTGCCAGCAGTTACCCCGGGGACTCCTACGAGCAGTACTTC. Translation gives CASSYPGDSYEQYF.

The rearrangement uses TRBV24-1 and TRBJ1-6; D call uncertain. Germline CDR1 reads KGHDR; CDR2 reads SFDVKD. Trimming cost V 5 bases and J 0 bases, with 4 bases left between them. CDR3 length: 14 amino acids. The DNA of the CDR3 is TGTGCCACCAGTGGAAGCTCCTATAATTCACCCCTCCACTTT. It is translated as CATSGSSYNSPLHF.

This clonotype was detected only a few times. The chain uses TRBV7-3 and TRBJ2-2; D ambiguous. The CDR3 extends over 13 amino acids. V was cut by 2 bases and J by 8 bases, with 9 bases left in between. CDR1 is SGHTA and CDR2 is FQGTGA in the germline V gene. CDR3 in DNA: TGTGCCAGCAGCTTACTAGATCGTGGGGAGCTGTTTTTT. Translated: CASSLLDRGELFF.

This clonotype was observed a few times. The chain is built from TRBV2 and TRBJ1-2, with a weak D call TRBD1 (6 bases). The CDR3 runs to 15 residues. V was pared by 4 bases and J by 5 bases, with 17 bases between. The germline V gene has CDR1 SNHLY and CDR2 FYNNEI. The CDR3 reads CASSGDILTGYGYTF. CDR3 DNA sequence: TGTGCCAGCAGTGGGGACATCCTCACGGGGTATGGCTACACCTTC.

Only a few counts were recorded for this clonotype. This chain joins TRBV19 and TRBJ1-2; TRBD1 matches 8 bases. With V trimmed by 8 bases and J by 4 bases, 6 bases remained unmatched. CDR1 is LNHDA, CDR2 SQIVND, per germline (reference sequence). CDR3 length: 13 residues. This CDR3 is CASSTGVSYGYTF. DNA of the CDR3: TGTGCCAGTTCGACAGGGGTAAGCTATGGCTACACCTTC.

This clonotype was recorded many times. The chain combines TRBV6-1 with TRBJ2-1, with 7 positions matching TRBD2. Per the germline V gene, CDR1 is MNHNS and CDR2 is SASEGT. CDR3 length: 17 amino acids. Trimming cost V 5 bases and J 6 bases; bases outside gene matches: 16. CDR3 sequence reads: CASSMVLGLDLFNEQFF. For the CDR3, the DNA is TGTGCCAGCAGTATGGTTCTTGGACTAGATTTGTTCAATGAGCAGTTCTTC.

The chain is built from TRBV11-2 and TRBJ2-3; possible D gene TRBD2, 6 bases. V dropped 5 bases and J dropped 4 bases, with 10 bases sitting between them. This CDR3 spans 13 amino acids. Germline V gene sequence: CDR1 SGHAT, CDR2 FQNNGV. The CDR3 is CASSPASADTQYF. The CDR3 DNA sequence: TGTGCCAGCAGCCCGGCTAGCGCAGATACGCAGTATTTT.

V gene TRBV3-1 combines with J gene TRBJ1-3, with 9 bases matching TRBD1. In germline, CDR1 is LGHDT, CDR2 YNNKEL (reference sequence). Unmatched junction bases numbered 1, after V lost 4 bases and J lost 0 bases. This CDR3 contains 15 residues. The CDR3 here is CASSLTGGSGNTIYF. For the CDR3, the DNA is TGTGCCAGCAGCCTGACAGGGGGCTCTGGAAACACCATATATTTT. Full variable domain (missing parts from reference TRBV3-1 and TRBJ1-3): DTAVSQTPKYLVTQMGNDKSIKCEQNLGHDTMYWYKQDSKKFLKIMFSYNNKELIINETVPNRFSPKSPDKAHLNLHINSLELGDSAVYFCASSLTGGSGNTIYFGEGSWLTVV.

In DNA, the CDR3 is TGTGCCAGCAGTGAATCGGGACGGTCCTACGAGCAGTACTTC. Protein product: CASSESGRSYEQYF. The chain employs TRBV25-1 and TRBJ2-7, with D perhaps matching TRBD1 or TRBD2 (5 bases each). The ends were cut back, 1 base at V and 1 base at J, with 8 bases in the middle. Germline CDR1 MGHDK, CDR2 SYGVNS. The CDR3 extends over 14 amino acids.

This clonotype appeared a few times. V and J are TRBV27 and TRBJ2-2; D uncertain. Trimming pared 8 bases from V and 8 bases from J, leaving 12 bases between. The CDR3 has 12 amino acids. The germline gives CDR1 MNHEY, CDR2 SMNVEV (reference sequence). The CDR3 DNA is TGTGCCAGCTCTCTAGAGGCTGGGGAGCTGTTTTTT. Its translation is CASSLEAGELFF.

The table lists this clonotype with a few counts. This chain uses TRBV9 with TRBJ2-3; maybe TRBD2 (6 bases). The CDR3 extends over 14 amino acids. V was cut by 3 bases and J by 9 bases, with 17 bases left in between. CDR1 and CDR2 (germline): SGDLS, YYNGEE. CDR3 sequence: CASSASGSPGTQYF. The CDR3 nucleotides read TGTGCCAGCAGCGCGTCCGGGAGCCCCGGCACGCAGTATTTT.